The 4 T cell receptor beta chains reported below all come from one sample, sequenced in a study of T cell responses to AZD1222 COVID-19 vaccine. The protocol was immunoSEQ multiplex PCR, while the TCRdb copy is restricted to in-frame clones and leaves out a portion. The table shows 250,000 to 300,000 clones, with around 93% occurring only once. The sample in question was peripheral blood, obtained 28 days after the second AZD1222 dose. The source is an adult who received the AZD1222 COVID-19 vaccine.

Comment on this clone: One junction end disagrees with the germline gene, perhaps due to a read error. The CDR3 bases are TGTGCCAGCAGCTTATCCAGGACAGGGGCGAAGACCGGGGAGCTGTTTTTT. It codes for CASSLSRTGAKTGELFF. The chain recombines TRBV11-2 with TRBJ2-2; the match to TRBD1 covers 9 bases. Germline V gives CDR1 SGHAT, CDR2 FQNNGV. There are 17 residues in the CDR3.

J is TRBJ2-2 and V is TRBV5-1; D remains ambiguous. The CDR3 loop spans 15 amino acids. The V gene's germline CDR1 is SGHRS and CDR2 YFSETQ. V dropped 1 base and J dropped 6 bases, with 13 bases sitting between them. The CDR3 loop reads CASSLTPQPPGELFF. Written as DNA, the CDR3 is TGCGCCAGCAGCTTGACTCCCCAGCCCCCCGGGGAGCTGTTTTTT.

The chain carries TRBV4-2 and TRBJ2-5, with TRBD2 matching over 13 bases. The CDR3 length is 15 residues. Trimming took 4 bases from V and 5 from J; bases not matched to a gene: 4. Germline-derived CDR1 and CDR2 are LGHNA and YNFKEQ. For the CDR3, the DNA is TGTGCCAGCAGCCCGGGACTAGCGGGGATGGAGACCCAGTACTTC. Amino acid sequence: CASSPGLAGMETQYF.

The CDR3 sequence is CASSPAGRGGLGEQYF. DNA of the CDR3: TGTGCCAGCAGCCCCGCCGGGCGGGGGGGCCTCGGTGAGCAGTACTTC. The V call is TRBV7-9, the J call TRBJ2-7; TRBD2 aligns across 9 bases. This CDR3 spans 16 amino acids. V was pared by 5 bases and J by 7 bases, with 15 bases of the junction left unmatched. The germline gives CDR1 SEHNR, CDR2 FQNEAQ (reference sequence).